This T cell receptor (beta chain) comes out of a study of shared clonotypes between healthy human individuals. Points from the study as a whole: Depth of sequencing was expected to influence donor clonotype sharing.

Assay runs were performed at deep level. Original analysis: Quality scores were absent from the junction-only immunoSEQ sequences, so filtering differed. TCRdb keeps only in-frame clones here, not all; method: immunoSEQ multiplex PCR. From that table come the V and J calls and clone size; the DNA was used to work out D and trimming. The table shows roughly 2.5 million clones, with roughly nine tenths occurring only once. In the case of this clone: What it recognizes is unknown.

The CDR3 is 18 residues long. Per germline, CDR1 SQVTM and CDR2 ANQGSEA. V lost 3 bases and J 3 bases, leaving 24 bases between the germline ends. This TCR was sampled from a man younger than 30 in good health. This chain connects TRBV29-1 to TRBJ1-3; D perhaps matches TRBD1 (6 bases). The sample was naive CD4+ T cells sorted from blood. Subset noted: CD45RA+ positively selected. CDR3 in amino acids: CSVESLRTQGTIGNTIYF. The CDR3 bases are TGCAGCGTTGAGTCCCTCCGGACACAGGGAACCATTGGAAACACCATATATTTT.